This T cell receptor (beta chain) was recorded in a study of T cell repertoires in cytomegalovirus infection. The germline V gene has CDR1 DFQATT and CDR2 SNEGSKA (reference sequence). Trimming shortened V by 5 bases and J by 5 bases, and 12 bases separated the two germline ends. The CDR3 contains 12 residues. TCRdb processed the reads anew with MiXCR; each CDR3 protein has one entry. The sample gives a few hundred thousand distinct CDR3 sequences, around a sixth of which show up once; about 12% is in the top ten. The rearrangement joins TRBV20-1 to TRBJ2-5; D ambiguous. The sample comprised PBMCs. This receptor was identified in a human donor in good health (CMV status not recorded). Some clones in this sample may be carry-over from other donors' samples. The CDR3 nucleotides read TGCAGTGCTCCACAGCGTGGGGAGACCCAGTACTTC. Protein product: CSAPQRGETQYF.